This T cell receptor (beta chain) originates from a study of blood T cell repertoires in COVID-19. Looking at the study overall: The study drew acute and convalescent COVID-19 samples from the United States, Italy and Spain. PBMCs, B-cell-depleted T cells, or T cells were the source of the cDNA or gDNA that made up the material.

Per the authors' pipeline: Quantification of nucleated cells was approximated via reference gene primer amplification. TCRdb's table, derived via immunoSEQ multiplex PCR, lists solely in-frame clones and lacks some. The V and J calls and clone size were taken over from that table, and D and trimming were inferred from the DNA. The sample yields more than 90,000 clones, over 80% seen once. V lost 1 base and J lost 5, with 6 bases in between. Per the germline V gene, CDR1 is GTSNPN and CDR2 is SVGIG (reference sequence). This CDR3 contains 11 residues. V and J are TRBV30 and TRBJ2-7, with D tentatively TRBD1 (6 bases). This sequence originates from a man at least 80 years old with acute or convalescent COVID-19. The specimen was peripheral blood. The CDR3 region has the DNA TGTGCCTGGAGTGACAGGGACGAGCAGTACTTC. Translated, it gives CAWSDRDEQYF.